The 17 T cell receptor beta chains below all came from one sample that was sequenced in a study of shared clonotypes between healthy human individuals. Libraries were prepared by immunoSEQ multiplex PCR; TCRdb keeps only in-frame clonotypes and omits some of them. The sample carries about 960,000 clones, about 80% recorded once. The sample taken for sequencing was memory CD4+ T cells sorted from blood. This sample's subset: CD45RA-negative fraction. The receptors derive from a young man in good health.

Note on this clone: The same CDR3 also results from other DNA sequences found in this sample. This chain uses TRBV18 with TRBJ1-5; D remains unclear. The CDR3 contains 12 residues. Germline V gene sequence: CDR1 KGHSH, CDR2 LQKENI. Trimming removed 3 bases at V and 2 bases at J, with 2 bases between. The CDR3 DNA reads TGTGCCAGCTCACCCGGCAATCAGCCCCAGCATTTT. Amino acid sequence: CASSPGNQPQHF. Looking up the rest from reference TRBV18 and TRBJ1-5 gives the full variable domain: NAGVMQNPRHLVRRRGQEARLRCSPMKGHSHVYWYRQLPEEGLKFMVYLQKENIIDESGMPKERFSAEFPKEGPSILRIQQVVRGDSAAYFCASSPGNQPQHFGDGTRLSIL.

With respect to this clone: Compared with germline, one end of the junction differs, possibly owing to a read error. This chain joins TRBV7-7 and TRBJ2-3; D gene unclear. This CDR3 spans 13 amino acids. Per germline, CDR1 SSHAT and CDR2 FNYEAQ (reference sequence). CDR3 protein: CASSLDLTDTQYF. DNA of the CDR3: TGTGCTAGCAGCTTAGACTTGACAGATACGCAGTATTTT.

With respect to this clone: Within the sample, other DNA sequences also encode this same CDR3. This sequence joins TRBV9 and TRBJ2-3; perhaps TRBD1 as D (6 bases). Germline V lookup: CDR1 SGDLS, CDR2 YYNGEE. The CDR3 covers 15 residues. V shed 0 bases and J shed 1 base, with 9 bases lying between them. The CDR3 sequence is CASSVAWTGTDTQYF. CDR3 nucleotides: TGTGCCAGCAGCGTAGCTTGGACAGGCACAGATACGCAGTATTTT.

A word on this clone: Other DNA sequences in the sample encode the same CDR3. The CDR3 reads CASSFGTSGTYEQYF. The DNA of the CDR3 is TGTGCCAGCAGCTTTGGGACTAGCGGGACCTACGAGCAGTACTTC. The rearrangement uses TRBV7-9 and TRBJ2-7, with 13 bases matching TRBD2. Germline-derived CDR1 and CDR2 are SEHNR and FQNEAQ (reference sequence). The V gene end was trimmed by 3 bases and the J gene end by 2 bases; junction bases not matched to a gene: 1. This CDR3 is 15 amino acids long.

The chain combines TRBV7-9 with TRBJ2-1; D is uncertain. Deletions cut 2 bases from V and 5 bases from J, with 16 bases between. Germline-derived CDR1 and CDR2 are SEHNR and FQNEAQ (reference sequence). CDR3 length: 16 residues. CDR3 protein: CASSLRIGRANNEQFF. The CDR3 bases are TGTGCCAGCAGCTTACGGATCGGAAGGGCCAACAATGAGCAGTTCTTC.

The chain uses TRBV6-6 and TRBJ2-7; perhaps TRBD2 as D (6 bases). The CDR3 covers 14 residues. Germline V CDR1 and CDR2: MNHNY, SVGAGI (reference sequence). Trimming cost V 2 bases and J 5 bases, with 13 bases left between them. The CDR3 sequence: CASSYAEGNHEQYF. The CDR3 DNA reads TGTGCCAGCAGTTACGCGGAGGGGAACCACGAGCAGTACTTC.

The genes are TRBV30 and TRBJ1-1; D remains ambiguous. The germline gives CDR1 GTSNPN, CDR2 SVGIG (reference sequence). CDR3 length equals 15 residues. V was shortened by 0 bases and J by 3 bases, with 14 bases between the two germline ends. CDR3 amino acids: CAWSVLALRDTEAFF. The CDR3 nucleotides read TGTGCCTGGAGTGTACTGGCGCTCCGTGACACTGAAGCTTTCTTT.

This clone was counted once. The chain employs TRBV19 and TRBJ2-4; D may be TRBD1 (5 bases). Germline CDR1 LNHDA, CDR2 SQIVND (reference sequence). The CDR3 loop spans 16 amino acids. Trimming took off 3 bases at V and 0 bases at J, with 12 bases between the two ends. DNA of the CDR3: TGTGCCAGTAGTATGACAGCAGAGATAGCCAAAAACATTCAGTACTTC. Its protein product is CASSMTAEIAKNIQYF.

The chain employs TRBV30 and TRBJ2-1; tentatively, D is TRBD1 (5 bases). CDR3 length: 15 residues. With 0 bases removed from V and 3 bases from J, the gap between germline ends came to 12 bases. Germline V lookup: CDR1 GTSNPN, CDR2 SVGIG (reference sequence). In DNA, the CDR3 is TGTGCCTGGAGTGTAAAAACAGGTTTCTACAATGAGCAGTTCTTC. It yields the protein CAWSVKTGFYNEQFF. The full variable domain, completed using reference TRBV30 and TRBJ2-1, is SQTIHQWPATLVQPVGSPLSLECTVEGTSNPNLYWYRQAAGRGLQLLFYSVGIGQISSEVPQNLSASRPQDRQFILSSKKLLLSDSGFYLCAWSVKTGFYNEQFFGPGTRLTVL.

The rearrangement joins TRBV27 to TRBJ1-6, with 8 positions matching TRBD1. The CDR3 sequence is 17 residues long. V lost 5 bases to trimming and J lost 0 bases; unmatched junction nucleotides: 6. Germline loops: CDR1 MNHEY, CDR2 SMNVEV (reference sequence). CDR3 sequence: CASSEYRGSSYNSPLHF. DNA of the CDR3: TGTGCCAGCAGTGAATACAGGGGGAGCTCCTATAATTCACCCCTCCACTTT.

The chain is built from TRBV18 and TRBJ1-4; a possible D gene is TRBD1 (5 bases). Germline CDR1 and CDR2: KGHSH and LQKENI. V dropped 4 bases and J dropped 0 bases, with 12 bases sitting between them. This CDR3 spans 16 amino acids. The chain's CDR3 is CASSLSGVATNEKLFF. The DNA for the CDR3 is TGTGCCAGCTCACTCTCGGGGGTTGCAACTAATGAAAAACTGTTTTTT.

To note about this clone: Other DNA sequences in the same sample also yield this CDR3. The chain carries TRBV28 and TRBJ2-7; D gene ambiguous. Germline V lookup: CDR1 MDHEN, CDR2 SYDVKM. V shed 1 base and J shed 4 bases, with 2 bases lying between them. The CDR3 is 11 residues long. In DNA, the CDR3 is TGTGCCAGCAGTTTATTGTACGAGCAGTACTTC. It codes for CASSLLYEQYF.

The CDR3 spells CASSPPSGSSYNEQFF. The CDR3 DNA follows: TGTGCCAGCTCACCACCTAGCGGAAGCTCCTACAATGAGCAGTTCTTC. The chain couples TRBV18 to TRBJ2-1; TRBD2 is a possible D gene (6 bases). V shed 0 bases and J shed 0 bases, with 9 bases lying between them. Germline CDR1 reads KGHSH; CDR2 reads LQKENI. This CDR3 is 16 amino acids long.

This clone was picked up a small number of times. The chain combines TRBV15 with TRBJ1-6; maybe TRBD1 (5 bases). Looked up from germline, CDR1 is LNHNV and CDR2 is YYDKDF (reference sequence). The V gene lost 2 bases and the J gene lost 12 bases, with 8 bases spanning the gap. CDR3 length equals 12 residues. CDR3 bases: TGTGCCACCAGCAGACGCGGGGGACCCCTCCACTTT. Translated, it gives CATSRRGGPLHF.

This chain connects TRBV5-6 to TRBJ1-5, with 8 bases identical to TRBD1. Trimming took 8 bases from V and 5 from J; bases not matched to a gene: 3. This CDR3 has 12 residues. Germline assignment: CDR1 SGHDT and CDR2 YYEEEE. The CDR3 spells CARTGADQPQHF. As DNA, the CDR3 is TGTGCCAGGACAGGGGCGGATCAGCCCCAGCATTTT.

The chain joins TRBV10-3 to TRBJ1-5, with a weak D call TRBD1 (5 bases). CDR3 length: 15 residues. CDR1 and CDR2 (germline): ENHRY, SYGVKD. The V and J ends lost 10 bases and 1 base respectively, with 17 bases between them. CDR3 DNA sequence: TGTGCCACGAGGGTACGGGACGGGAGCAATCAGCCCCAGCATTTT. Translating gives CATRVRDGSNQPQHF.

V is TRBV28 and J is TRBJ1-5; D is ambiguous. V lost 5 bases and J 2 bases, leaving 10 bases between the germline ends. The CDR3 runs to 14 residues. Germline CDR1 and CDR2: MDHEN and SYDVKM. CDR3 bases: TGTGCCAGCAGTCCGCCCTCGGGCAATCAGCCCCAGCATTTT. It specifies CASSPPSGNQPQHF.